The 13 T cell receptor beta chains given below trace back to one sample, sequenced in a study of blood T cell repertoires in COVID-19. Here immunoSEQ multiplex PCR was the method, and the copy in TCRdb shows in-frame clones only, minus some. The data hold around 280,000 clones, with roughly 87% observed a single time. The sequenced material came from PBMCs or T cells enriched from blood (not recorded which). The source is a woman between 40 and 50 years old who had recovered from COVID-19.

The chain recombines TRBV12-3 or TRBV12-4 with TRBJ1-1; D not resolved. V was clipped by 1 base and J by 3 bases, with 6 bases between them. The CDR3 sequence is 13 residues long. For the CDR3, the DNA is TGTGCCAGCAGTTTAGTAGCGGACACTGAAGCTTTCTTT. This codes for CASSLVADTEAFF.

V and J are TRBV28 and TRBJ1-6, with D maybe TRBD1 (6 bases). Between the trimmed V and J ends, which lost 6 bases and 3 bases, there was a span of 15 bases. Germline CDR1 MDHEN, CDR2 SYDVKM. This CDR3 comprises 16 residues. The CDR3 spells CASRPGGQVYNSPLHF. The CDR3 bases are TGTGCCAGCAGACCCGGGGGGCAGGTCTATAATTCACCCCTCCACTTT.

J is TRBJ2-7 and V is TRBV4-3; 8 bases are shared with TRBD2. With V trimmed by 4 bases and J by 2 bases, 7 bases remained unmatched. The CDR3 sequence is 15 residues long. Germline V gene sequence: CDR1 LGHNA, CDR2 YSLEER. The CDR3 sequence is CASSPTSVGAYEQYF. CDR3 coding DNA: TGCGCCAGCAGCCCGACTAGCGTTGGGGCCTACGAGCAGTACTTC.

This clone was seen a single time. The same CDR3 can be traced to other DNA sequences in this sample. This chain uses TRBV6-2 or TRBV6-3 with TRBJ1-5; 10 bases map to TRBD1. Trimming removed 4 bases from V and 7 bases from J; junction bases left unmatched: 4. CDR1 is MNHEY, CDR2 SVGEGT, per germline. This CDR3 has 14 residues. The DNA of the CDR3 is TGTGCCAGCAGTTTGACAGGGGGCGGGCAGCCCCAGCATTTT. This gives the protein CASSLTGGGQPQHF.

The J gene is TRBJ2-2, the V gene TRBV7-2, with D tentatively TRBD1 (6 bases). Per germline, CDR1 SGHTA and CDR2 FQGNSA. V gave up 5 bases and J gave up 2 bases, with 12 bases separating them. The CDR3 runs to 15 residues. As DNA, the CDR3 is TGTGCCAGCAGCCCCAGACAGGAAAACACCGGGGAGCTGTTTTTT. Residues: CASSPRQENTGELFF. The full variable domain, rest sourced from reference TRBV7-2 and TRBJ2-2, is GAGVSQSPSNKVTEKGKDVELRCDPISGHTALYWYRQSLGQGLEFLIYFQGNSAPDKSGLPSDRFSAERTGGSVSTLTIQRTQQEDSAVYLCASSPRQENTGELFFGEGSRLTVL.

The rearrangement links TRBV7-2 to TRBJ1-4; no clear D gene. Germline loops: CDR1 SGHTA, CDR2 FQGNSA. This CDR3 is built from 13 residues. The ends were cut back, 1 base at V and 5 bases at J, with 5 bases in the middle. The CDR3 bases are TGTGCCAGCAGCTTAGGAGGGAATGAAAAACTGTTTTTT. Protein product: CASSLGGNEKLFF.

The chain has TRBV7-9 and TRBJ2-6, with TRBD2 identical over 7 bases. CDR1 and CDR2 (germline): SEHNR, FQNEAQ (reference sequence). Losses at the gene ends were 1 base for V and 4 bases for J; bases not matched to a gene: 4. The CDR3 is made up of 16 amino acids. The CDR3 is CASSLVSGTGANVLTF. For the CDR3, the DNA is TGTGCCAGCAGCTTAGTGAGCGGGACGGGGGCCAACGTCCTGACTTTC.

This clone has a handful of counts. V usage is TRBV10-1 and J usage is TRBJ1-3; no reliable D call. The CDR3 runs to 12 residues. V lost 5 bases, J lost 9 bases, and 11 bases lay in between. The germline V gene encodes CDR1 WNHNN and CDR2 SYGVQD (reference sequence). CDR3 region: CASSSQAGTIYF. CDR3 bases: TGCGCCAGCAGTAGCCAGGCCGGCACCATATATTTT.

The CDR3 region is CASSWGGGQVYEQYF. The DNA of the CDR3 is TGTGCCAGCAGCTGGGGCGGGGGACAAGTCTACGAGCAGTACTTC. This chain joins TRBV7-2 and TRBJ2-7; tentatively, D is TRBD2 (7 bases). Per germline, CDR1 SGHTA and CDR2 FQGNSA. Between the trimmed V and J ends, which lost 4 bases and 3 bases, there was a span of 16 bases. This CDR3 comprises 15 residues.

This clone has just a few counts. The chain employs TRBV4-3 and TRBJ1-6; the D is unclear. Trimming removed 4 bases at V and 6 bases at J, with 13 bases between. This CDR3 has 15 residues. Looked up from germline, CDR1 is LGHNA and CDR2 is YSLEER. CDR3 loop: CASSPSPTANSPLHF. The CDR3 nucleotides read TGCGCCAGCAGCCCGAGCCCCACTGCTAATTCACCCCTCCACTTT.

Points on this clone: Germline and junction disagree at one end, which may indicate a read error. The chain carries TRBV28 and TRBJ1-4; D gene unclear. Per the germline V gene, CDR1 is MDHEN and CDR2 is SYDVKM. The CDR3 spans 14 residues. CDR3 DNA sequence: TGTGCCAGCATTGCTGTAGCAACTAATGAAAAACTATTTTTT. Encoded protein: CASIAVATNEKLFF.

The V call is TRBV24-1, the J call TRBJ1-2; no firm D call. The CDR3 sequence is 16 residues long. From germline, CDR1 is KGHDR and CDR2 SFDVKD. V was trimmed by 4 bases and J by 8 bases, leaving 22 bases between them. Here the CDR3 reads CATSEPPGRSEKGYTF. CDR3 bases: TGTGCCACCAGTGAACCCCCGGGTCGCAGTGAGAAAGGCTACACCTTC.

The V and J genes are TRBV7-3 and TRBJ2-3; the match to TRBD2 covers 13 bases. V was clipped by 2 bases and J by 3 bases; unmatched bases: 8. This CDR3 comprises 18 residues. Germline V gene lookup returns CDR1 SGHTA and CDR2 FQGTGA. The CDR3 nucleotides are TGTGCCAGCAGCTTACATCCCTTACTAGCGGGGGGGACAGATACGCAGTATTTT. Its translation: CASSLHPLLAGGTDTQYF.